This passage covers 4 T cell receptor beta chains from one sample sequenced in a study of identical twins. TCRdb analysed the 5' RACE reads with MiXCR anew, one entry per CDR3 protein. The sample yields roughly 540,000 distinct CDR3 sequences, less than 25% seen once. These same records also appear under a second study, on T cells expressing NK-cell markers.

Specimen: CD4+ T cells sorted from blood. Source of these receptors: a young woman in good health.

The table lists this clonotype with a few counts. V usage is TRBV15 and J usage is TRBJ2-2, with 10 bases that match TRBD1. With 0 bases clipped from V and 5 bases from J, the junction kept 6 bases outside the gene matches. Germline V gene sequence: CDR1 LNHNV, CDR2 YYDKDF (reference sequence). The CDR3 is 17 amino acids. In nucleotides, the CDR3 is TGTGCCACCAGCAGAGATGGGAGGACAGGGGGGACCGGGGAGCTGTTTTTT. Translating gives CATSRDGRTGGTGELFF.

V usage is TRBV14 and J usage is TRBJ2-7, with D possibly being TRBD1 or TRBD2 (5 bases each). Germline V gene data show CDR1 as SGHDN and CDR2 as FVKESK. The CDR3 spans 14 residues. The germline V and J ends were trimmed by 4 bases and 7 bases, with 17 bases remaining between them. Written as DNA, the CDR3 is TGTGCCAGCAGCCGACTCACGGGGACGAATGAGCAGTACTTC. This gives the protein CASSRLTGTNEQYF.

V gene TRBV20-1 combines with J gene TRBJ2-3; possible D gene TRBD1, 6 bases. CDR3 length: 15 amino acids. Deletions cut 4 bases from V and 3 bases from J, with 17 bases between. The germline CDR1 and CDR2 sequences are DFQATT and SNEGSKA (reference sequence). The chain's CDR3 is CSAKSFQGRTDTQYF. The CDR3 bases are TGCAGTGCTAAGTCCTTTCAGGGGCGAACAGATACGCAGTATTTT.

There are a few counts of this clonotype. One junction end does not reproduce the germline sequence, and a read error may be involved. The CDR3 loop is CATSREGSGWLF. DNA for the CDR3: TGTGCCACCAGCAGAGAGGGGTCAGGGTGGCTCTTT. This chain joins TRBV15 and TRBJ1-1; maybe TRBD1 (5 bases). The V gene's germline CDR1 is LNHNV and CDR2 YYDKDF (reference sequence). This CDR3 contains 12 residues.